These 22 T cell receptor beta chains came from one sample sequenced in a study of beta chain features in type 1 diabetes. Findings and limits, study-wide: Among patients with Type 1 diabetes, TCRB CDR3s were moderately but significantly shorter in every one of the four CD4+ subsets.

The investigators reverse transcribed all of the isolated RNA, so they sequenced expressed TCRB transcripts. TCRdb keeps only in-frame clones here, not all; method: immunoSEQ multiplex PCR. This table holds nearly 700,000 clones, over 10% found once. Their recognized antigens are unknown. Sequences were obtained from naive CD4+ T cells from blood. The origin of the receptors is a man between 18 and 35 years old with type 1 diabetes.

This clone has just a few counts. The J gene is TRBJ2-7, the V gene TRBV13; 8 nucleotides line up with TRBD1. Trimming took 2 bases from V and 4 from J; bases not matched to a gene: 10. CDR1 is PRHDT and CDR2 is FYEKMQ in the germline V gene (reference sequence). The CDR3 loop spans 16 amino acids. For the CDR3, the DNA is TGTGCCAGCAGCTTAACCCCAGGACAGGGACTGTACGAGCAGTACTTC. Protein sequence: CASSLTPGQGLYEQYF.

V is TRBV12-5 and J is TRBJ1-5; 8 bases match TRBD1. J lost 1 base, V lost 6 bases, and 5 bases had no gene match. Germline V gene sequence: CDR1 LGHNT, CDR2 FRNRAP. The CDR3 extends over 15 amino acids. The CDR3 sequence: CASGRDRSSNQPQHF. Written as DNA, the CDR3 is TGTGCTAGTGGACGGGACAGGTCCAGCAATCAGCCCCAGCATTTT.

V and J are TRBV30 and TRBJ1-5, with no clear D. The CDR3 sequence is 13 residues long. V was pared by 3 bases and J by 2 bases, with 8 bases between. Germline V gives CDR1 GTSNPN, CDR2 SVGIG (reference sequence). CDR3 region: CAWRDPGNQPQHF. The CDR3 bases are TGTGCCTGGAGAGACCCCGGCAATCAGCCCCAGCATTTT.

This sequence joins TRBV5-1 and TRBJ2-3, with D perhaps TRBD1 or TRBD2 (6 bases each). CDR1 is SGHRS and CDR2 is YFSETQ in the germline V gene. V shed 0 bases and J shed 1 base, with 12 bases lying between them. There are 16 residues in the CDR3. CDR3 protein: CASSLDGGHRTDTQYF. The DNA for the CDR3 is TGCGCCAGCAGCTTGGACGGGGGCCACCGCACAGATACGCAGTATTTT.

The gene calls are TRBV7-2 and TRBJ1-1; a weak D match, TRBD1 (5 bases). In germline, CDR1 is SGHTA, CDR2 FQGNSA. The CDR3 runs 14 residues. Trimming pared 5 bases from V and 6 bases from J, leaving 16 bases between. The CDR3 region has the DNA TGTGCCAGCAGCCGGTCCTTGTGGGGCCCTGAAGCTTTCTTT. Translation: CASSRSLWGPEAFF.

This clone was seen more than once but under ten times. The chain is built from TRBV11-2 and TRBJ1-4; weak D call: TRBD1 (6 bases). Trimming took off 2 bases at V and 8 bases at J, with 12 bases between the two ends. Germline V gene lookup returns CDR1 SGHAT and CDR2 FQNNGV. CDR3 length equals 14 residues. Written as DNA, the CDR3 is TGTGCCAGCAGCTTATGGGGGGCGTCGGAAAAACTGTTTTTT. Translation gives CASSLWGASEKLFF.

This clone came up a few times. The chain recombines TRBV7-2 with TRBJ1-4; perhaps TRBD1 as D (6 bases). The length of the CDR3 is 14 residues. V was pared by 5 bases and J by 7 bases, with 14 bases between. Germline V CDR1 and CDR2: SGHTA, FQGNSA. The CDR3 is CASSRQIRGEKLFF. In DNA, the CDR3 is TGTGCCAGCAGCCGACAAATCAGGGGTGAAAAACTGTTTTTT. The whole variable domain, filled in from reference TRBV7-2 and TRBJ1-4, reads GAGVSQSPSNKVTEKGKDVELRCDPISGHTALYWYRQSLGQGLEFLIYFQGNSAPDKSGLPSDRFSAERTGGSVSTLTIQRTQQEDSAVYLCASSRQIRGEKLFFGSGTQLSVL.

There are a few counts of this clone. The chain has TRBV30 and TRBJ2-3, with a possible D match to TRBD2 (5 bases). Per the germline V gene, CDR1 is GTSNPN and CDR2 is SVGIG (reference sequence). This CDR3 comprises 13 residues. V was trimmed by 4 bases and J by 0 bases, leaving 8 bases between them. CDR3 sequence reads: CAWNRGSTDTQYF. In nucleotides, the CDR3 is TGTGCCTGGAATCGGGGTAGCACAGATACGCAGTATTTT.

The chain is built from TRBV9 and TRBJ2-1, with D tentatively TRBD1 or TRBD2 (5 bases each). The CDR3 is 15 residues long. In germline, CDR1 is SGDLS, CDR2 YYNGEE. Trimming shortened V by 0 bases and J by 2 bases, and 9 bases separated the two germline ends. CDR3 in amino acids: CASSVAGATYNEQFF. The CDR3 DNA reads TGTGCCAGCAGCGTAGCCGGGGCCACCTACAATGAGCAGTTCTTC.

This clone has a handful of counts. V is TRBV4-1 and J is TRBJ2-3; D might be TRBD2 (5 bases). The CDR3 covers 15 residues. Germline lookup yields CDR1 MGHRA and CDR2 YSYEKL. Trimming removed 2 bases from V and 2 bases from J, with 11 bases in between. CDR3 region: CASSQLGLVTDTQYF. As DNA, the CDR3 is TGCGCCAGCAGCCAACTCGGACTCGTCACAGATACGCAGTATTTT.

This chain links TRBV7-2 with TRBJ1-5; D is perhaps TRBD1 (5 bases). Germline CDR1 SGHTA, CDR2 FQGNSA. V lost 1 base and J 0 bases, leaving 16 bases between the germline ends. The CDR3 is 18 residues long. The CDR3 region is CASSLVGTDVYSNQPQHF. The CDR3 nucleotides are TGTGCCAGCAGCTTAGTAGGGACGGATGTTTATAGCAATCAGCCCCAGCATTTT.

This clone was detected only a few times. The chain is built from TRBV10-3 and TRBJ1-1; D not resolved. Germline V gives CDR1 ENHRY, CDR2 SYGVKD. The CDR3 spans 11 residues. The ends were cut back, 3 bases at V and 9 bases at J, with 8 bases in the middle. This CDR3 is CAISEEVQAFF. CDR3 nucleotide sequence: TGTGCCATCAGTGAAGAGGTCCAAGCTTTCTTT.

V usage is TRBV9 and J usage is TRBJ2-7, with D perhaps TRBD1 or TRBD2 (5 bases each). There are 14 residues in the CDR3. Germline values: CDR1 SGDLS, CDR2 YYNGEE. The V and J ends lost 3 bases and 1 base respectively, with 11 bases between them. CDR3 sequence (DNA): TGTGCCAGCAGCGACCGGGACCCTTCCTACGAGCAGTACTTC. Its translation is CASSDRDPSYEQYF.

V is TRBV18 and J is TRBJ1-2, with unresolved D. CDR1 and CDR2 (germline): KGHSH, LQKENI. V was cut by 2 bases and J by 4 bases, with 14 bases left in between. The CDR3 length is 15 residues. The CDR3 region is CASSPSEPAPYGYTF. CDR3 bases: TGTGCCAGCTCACCATCCGAACCTGCCCCCTATGGCTACACCTTC.

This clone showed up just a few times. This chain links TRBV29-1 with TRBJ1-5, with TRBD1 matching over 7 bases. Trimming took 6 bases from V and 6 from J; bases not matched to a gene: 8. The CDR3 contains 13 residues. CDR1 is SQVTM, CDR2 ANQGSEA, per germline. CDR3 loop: CSVATGLGQPQHF. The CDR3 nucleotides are TGCAGCGTCGCGACAGGGCTGGGTCAGCCCCAGCATTTT.

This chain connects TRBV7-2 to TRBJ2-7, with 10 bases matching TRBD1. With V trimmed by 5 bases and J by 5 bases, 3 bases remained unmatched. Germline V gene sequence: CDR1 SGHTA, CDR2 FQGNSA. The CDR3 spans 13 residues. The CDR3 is CASSRDRGHEQYF. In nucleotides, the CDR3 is TGTGCCAGCAGCCGGGACAGGGGCCACGAGCAGTACTTC.

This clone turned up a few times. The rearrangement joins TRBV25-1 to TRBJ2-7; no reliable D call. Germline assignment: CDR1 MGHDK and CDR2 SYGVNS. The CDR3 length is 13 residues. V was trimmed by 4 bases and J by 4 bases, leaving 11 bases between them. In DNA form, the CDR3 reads TGTGCCAGCAGTGGCGGTAATCGGTACGAGCAGTACTTC. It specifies CASSGGNRYEQYF.

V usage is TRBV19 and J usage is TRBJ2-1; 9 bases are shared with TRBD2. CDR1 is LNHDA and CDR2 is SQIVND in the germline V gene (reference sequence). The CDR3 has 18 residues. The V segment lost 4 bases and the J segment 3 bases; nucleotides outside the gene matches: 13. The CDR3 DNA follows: TGTGCCAGTAGTAAAGGGAGGTCTAGCGGGGTTGTCTACAATGAGCAGTTCTTC. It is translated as CASSKGRSSGVVYNEQFF.

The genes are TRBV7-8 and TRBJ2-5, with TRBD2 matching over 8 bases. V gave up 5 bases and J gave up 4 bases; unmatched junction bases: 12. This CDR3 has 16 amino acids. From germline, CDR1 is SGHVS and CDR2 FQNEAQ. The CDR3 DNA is TGTGCCAGCAGCCCGGCGGGGGGCGCAATCGGAGAGACCCAGTACTTC. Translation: CASSPAGGAIGETQYF.

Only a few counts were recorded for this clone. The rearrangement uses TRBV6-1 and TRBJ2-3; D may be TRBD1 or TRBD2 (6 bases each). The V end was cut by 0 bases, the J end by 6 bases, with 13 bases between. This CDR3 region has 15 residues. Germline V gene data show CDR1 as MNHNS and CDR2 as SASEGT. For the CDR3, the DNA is TGTGCCAGCAGTGAAGCGACGGGGGCCAGGGATACGCAGTATTTT. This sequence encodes CASSEATGARDTQYF.

Written as DNA, the CDR3 is TGTGCCAGCAGCTCCCGGGGGTCAGACGCGGAGACCCAGTACTTC. Translation: CASSSRGSDAETQYF. The chain has TRBV7-2 and TRBJ2-5; D is perhaps TRBD2 (6 bases). The CDR3 has 15 residues. V lost 4 bases and J lost 5, with 17 bases in between. Germline V CDR1 and CDR2: SGHTA, FQGNSA.

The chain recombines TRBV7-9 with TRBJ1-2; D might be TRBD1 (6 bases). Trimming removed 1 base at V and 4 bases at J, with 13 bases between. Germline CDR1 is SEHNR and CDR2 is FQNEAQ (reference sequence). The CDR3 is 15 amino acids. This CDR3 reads CASSLGLGASYGYTF. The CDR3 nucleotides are TGTGCCAGCAGCTTAGGGTTGGGGGCATCCTATGGCTACACCTTC.